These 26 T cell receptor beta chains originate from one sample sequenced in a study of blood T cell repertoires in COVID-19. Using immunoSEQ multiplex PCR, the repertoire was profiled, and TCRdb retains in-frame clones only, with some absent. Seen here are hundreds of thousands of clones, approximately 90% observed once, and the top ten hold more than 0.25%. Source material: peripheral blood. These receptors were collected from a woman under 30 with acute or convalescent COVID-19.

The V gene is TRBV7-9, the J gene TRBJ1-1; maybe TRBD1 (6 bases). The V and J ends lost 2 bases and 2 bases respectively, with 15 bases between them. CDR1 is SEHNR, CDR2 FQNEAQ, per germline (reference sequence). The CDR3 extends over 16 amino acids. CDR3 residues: CASSLRAGDLNTEAFF. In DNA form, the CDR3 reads TGTGCCAGCAGCTTAAGGGCAGGGGATCTCAACACTGAAGCTTTCTTT. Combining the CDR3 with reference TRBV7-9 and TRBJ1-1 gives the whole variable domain DTGVSQNPRHKITKRGQNVTFRCDPISEHNRLYWYRQTLGQGPEFLTYFQNEAQLEKSRLLSDRFSAERPKGSFSTLEIQRTEQGDSAMYLCASSLRAGDLNTEAFFGQGTRLTVV.

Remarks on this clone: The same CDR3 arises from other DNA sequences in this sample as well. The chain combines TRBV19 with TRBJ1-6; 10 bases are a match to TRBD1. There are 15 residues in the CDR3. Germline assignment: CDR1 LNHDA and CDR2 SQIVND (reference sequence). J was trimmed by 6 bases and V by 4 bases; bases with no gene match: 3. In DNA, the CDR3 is TGTGCCAGTAGTACGCGGACAGGGGGTAATTCACCCCTCCACTTT. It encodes CASSTRTGGNSPLHF.

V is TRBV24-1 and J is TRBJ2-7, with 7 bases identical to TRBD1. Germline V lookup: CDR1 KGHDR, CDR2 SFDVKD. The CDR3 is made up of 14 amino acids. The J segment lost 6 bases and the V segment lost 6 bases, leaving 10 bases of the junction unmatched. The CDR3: CATSRPTGDGEQYF. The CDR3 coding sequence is TGTGCCACCAGTCGACCTACAGGGGATGGCGAGCAGTACTTC.

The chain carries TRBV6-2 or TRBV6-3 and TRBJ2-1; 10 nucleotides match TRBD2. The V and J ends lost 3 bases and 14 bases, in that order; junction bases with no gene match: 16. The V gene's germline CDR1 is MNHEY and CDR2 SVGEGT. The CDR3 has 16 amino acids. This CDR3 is CASSYSSSGGLSDEFF. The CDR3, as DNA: TGTGCCAGCAGTTATTCGTCTAGCGGGGGCCTAAGTGATGAGTTCTTC.

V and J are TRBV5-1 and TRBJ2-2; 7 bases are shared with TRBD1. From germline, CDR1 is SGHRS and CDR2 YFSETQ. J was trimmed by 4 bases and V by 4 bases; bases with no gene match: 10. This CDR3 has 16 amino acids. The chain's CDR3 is CASSRTGVSLTGELFF. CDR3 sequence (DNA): TGCGCCAGCAGCAGGACAGGTGTGTCACTCACCGGGGAGCTGTTTTTT.

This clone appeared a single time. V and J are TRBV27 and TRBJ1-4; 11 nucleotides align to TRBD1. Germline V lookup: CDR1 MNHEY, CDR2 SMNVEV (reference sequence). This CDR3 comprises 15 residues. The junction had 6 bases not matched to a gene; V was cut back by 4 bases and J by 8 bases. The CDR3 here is CASSSRTGGGEKLFF. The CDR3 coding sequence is TGTGCCAGCAGTTCCCGGACAGGGGGCGGGGAAAAACTGTTTTTT.

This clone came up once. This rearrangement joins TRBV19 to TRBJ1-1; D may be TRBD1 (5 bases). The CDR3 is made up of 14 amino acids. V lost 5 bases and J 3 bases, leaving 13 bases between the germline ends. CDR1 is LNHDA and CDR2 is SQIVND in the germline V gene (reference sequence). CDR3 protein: CASSPFDRDTEAFF. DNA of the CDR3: TGTGCCAGTAGTCCCTTCGACAGAGACACTGAAGCTTTCTTT.

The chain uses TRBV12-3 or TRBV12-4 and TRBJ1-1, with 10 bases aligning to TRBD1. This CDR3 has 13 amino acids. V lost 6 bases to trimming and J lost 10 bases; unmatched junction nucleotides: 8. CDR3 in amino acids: CASRPGQGLGAFF. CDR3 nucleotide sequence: TGTGCCAGCAGGCCGGGACAGGGGTTGGGAGCTTTCTTT.

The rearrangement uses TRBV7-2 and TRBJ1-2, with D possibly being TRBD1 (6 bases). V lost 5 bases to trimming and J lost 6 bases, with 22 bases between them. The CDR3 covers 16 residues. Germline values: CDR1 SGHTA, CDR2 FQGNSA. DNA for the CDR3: TGTGCCAGCAGCCCCTCGAAGCAGAAGGGGGGGGATGGCTACACCTTC. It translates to CASSPSKQKGGDGYTF.

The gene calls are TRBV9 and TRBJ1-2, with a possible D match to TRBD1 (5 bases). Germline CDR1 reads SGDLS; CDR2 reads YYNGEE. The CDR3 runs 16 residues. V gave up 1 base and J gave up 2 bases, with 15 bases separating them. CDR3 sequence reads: CASSVQRWGQNYGYTF. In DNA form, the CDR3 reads TGTGCCAGCAGCGTACAAAGGTGGGGCCAAAACTATGGCTACACCTTC.

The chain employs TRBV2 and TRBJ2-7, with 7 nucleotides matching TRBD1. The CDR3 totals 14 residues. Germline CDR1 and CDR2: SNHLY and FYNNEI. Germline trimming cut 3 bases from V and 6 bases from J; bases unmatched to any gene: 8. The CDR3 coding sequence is TGTGCCAGCAGTGACGGCAGGGGGTACGGCGAGCAGTACTTC. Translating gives CASSDGRGYGEQYF.

This CDR3 is CAWRGGTEAFF. The CDR3 DNA sequence: TGTGCCTGGAGGGGGGGCACTGAAGCTTTCTTT. The genes are TRBV30 and TRBJ1-1; weak D call: TRBD1 (5 bases). The CDR3 has 11 residues. Germline V gene lookup returns CDR1 GTSNPN and CDR2 SVGIG (reference sequence). Trimming took off 3 bases at V and 4 bases at J, with 6 bases between the two ends.

CDR3 coding DNA: TGTGCCTGGAGTATCAGCGGGGGGGCCTACGAGCAGTACTTC. Translating gives CAWSISGGAYEQYF. The chain carries TRBV30 and TRBJ2-7, with 10 nucleotides matching TRBD2. The CDR3 contains 14 residues. Germline CDR1 and CDR2: GTSNPN and SVGIG (reference sequence). V shed 2 bases and J 2 bases; nucleotides not matched to a gene: 3.

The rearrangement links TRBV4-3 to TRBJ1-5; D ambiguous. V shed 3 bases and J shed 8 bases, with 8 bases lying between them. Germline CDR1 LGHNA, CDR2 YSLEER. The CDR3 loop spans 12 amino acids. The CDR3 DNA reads TGCGCCAGCAGCCACCAATTTGAGCCCCAGCATTTT. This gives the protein CASSHQFEPQHF.

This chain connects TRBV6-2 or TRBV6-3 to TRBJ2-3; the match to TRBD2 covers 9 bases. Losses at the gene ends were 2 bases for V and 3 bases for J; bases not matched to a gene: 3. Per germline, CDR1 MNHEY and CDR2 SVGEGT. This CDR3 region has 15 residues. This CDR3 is CASSYPAGGTDTQYF. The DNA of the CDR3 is TGTGCCAGCAGTTACCCAGCGGGGGGAACAGATACGCAGTATTTT.

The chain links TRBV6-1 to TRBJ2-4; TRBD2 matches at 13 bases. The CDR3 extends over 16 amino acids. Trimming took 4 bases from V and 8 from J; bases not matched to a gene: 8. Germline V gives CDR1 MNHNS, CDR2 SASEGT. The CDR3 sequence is CASSVSTSGGRDIQYF. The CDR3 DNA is TGTGCCAGCAGTGTTTCGACTAGCGGGGGGCGGGACATTCAGTACTTC.

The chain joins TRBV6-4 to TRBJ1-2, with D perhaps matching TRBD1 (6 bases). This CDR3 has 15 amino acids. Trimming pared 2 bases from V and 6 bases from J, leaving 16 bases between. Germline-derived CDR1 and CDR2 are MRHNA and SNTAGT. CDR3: CASSDSASGGDGYTF. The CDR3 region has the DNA TGTGCCAGCAGTGACAGCGCCTCGGGGGGCGATGGCTACACCTTC.

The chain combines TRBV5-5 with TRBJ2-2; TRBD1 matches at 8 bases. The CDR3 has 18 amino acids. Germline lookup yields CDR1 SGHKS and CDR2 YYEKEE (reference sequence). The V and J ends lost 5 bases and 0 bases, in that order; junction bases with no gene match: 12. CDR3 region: CASRSGQAIPSNTGELFF. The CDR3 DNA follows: TGTGCCAGCAGATCGGGACAGGCCATACCTTCGAACACCGGGGAGCTGTTTTTT.

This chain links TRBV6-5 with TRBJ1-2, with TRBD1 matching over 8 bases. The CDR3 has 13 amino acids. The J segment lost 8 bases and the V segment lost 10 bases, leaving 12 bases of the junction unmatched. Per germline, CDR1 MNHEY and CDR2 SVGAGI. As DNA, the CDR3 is TGTGCCACTCGAGGACAGGGTTTATTCGGCTACACCTTC. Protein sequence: CATRGQGLFGYTF.

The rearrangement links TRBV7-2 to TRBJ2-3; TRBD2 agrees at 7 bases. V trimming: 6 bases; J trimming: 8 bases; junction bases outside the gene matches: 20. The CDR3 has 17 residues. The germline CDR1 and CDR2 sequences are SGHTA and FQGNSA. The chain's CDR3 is CASRTTATSVVFGTQYF. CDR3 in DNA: TGTGCCAGCAGAACCACGGCTACTAGCGTGGTGTTCGGTACGCAGTATTTT.

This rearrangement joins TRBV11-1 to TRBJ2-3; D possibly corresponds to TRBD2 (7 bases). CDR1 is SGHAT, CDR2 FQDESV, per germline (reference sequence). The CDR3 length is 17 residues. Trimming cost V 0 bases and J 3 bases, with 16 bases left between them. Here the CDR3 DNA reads TGTGCCAGCAGCTTAGCGGGGGGGCTTTGGAAGACAGATACGCAGTATTTT. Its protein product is CASSLAGGLWKTDTQYF.

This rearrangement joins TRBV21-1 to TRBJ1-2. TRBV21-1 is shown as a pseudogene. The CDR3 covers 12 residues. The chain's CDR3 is CASSPPLYGYTF. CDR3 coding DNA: TGTGCCAGCAGCCCCCCCCTCTATGGCTACACCTTC.

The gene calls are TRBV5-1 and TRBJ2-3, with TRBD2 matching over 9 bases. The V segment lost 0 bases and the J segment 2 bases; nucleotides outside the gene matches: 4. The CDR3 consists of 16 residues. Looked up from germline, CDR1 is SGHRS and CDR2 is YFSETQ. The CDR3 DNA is TGCGCCAGCAGCTTGGTAGCGGGGGACTACACAGATACGCAGTATTTT. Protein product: CASSLVAGDYTDTQYF.

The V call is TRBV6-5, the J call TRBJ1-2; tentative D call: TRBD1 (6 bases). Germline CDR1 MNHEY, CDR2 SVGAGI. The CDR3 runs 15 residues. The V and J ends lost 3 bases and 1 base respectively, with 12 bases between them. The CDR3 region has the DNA TGTGCCAGCAGTTATAGTAGGACAGTTAACTATGGCTACACCTTC. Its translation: CASSYSRTVNYGYTF.

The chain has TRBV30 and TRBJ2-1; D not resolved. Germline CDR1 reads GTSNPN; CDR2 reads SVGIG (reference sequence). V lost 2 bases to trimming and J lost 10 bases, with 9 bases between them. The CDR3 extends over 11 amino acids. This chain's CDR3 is CAWSRRAEQFF. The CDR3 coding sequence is TGTGCCTGGAGTAGGAGAGCGGAGCAGTTCTTC.

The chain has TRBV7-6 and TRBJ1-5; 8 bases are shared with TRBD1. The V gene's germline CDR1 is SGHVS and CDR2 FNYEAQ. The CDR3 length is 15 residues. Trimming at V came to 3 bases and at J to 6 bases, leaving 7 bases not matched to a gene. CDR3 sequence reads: CASSLGDRSGQPQHF. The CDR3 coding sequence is TGTGCCAGCAGCTTGGGGGACAGGAGCGGTCAGCCCCAGCATTTT.